The sequence of this T cell receptor (beta chain) was determined in a study of blood T cell repertoires in COVID-19. This clone was recorded only once. How the authors handled the data: Estimation of nucleated cell counts relied on the amplification of reference gene primers. The method was immunoSEQ multiplex PCR; TCRdb's version includes in-frame clones alone and lacks a portion of them. The DNA was the basis for D and trimming; V, J and clone size are from that table. This sample carries approximately 240,000 clones, around 85% of them seen once, and the ten largest clones take about 1.3%. Germline CDR1 reads SGHDT; CDR2 reads YYEEEE. The CDR3 is made up of 15 amino acids. V lost 2 bases, J lost 2 bases, and 4 bases stayed unmatched.

The sequenced material came from PBMCs or T cells enriched from blood (not recorded which). This clonotype originated in a woman between 40 and 55 years old with acute COVID-19. The chain links TRBV5-6 to TRBJ2-5; 9 positions agree with TRBD2. Written as DNA, the CDR3 is TGTGCCAGCAGCTTCCAGCGGGGGGCACAAGAGACCCAGTACTTC. Residues: CASSFQRGAQETQYF.